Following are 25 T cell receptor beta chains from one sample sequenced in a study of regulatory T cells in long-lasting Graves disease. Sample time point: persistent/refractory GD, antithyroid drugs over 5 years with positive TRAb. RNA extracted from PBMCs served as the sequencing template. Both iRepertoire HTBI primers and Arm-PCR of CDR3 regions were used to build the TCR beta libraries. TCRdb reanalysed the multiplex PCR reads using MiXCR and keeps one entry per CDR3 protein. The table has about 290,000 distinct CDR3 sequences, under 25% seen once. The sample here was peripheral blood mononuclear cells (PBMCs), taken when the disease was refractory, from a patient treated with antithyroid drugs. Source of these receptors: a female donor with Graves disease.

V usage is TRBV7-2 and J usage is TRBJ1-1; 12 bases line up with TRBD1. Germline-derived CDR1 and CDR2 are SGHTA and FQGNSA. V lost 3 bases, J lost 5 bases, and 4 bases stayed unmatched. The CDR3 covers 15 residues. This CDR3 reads CASSFGTGGATEAFF. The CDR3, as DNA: TGTGCCAGCAGCTTCGGGACAGGGGGCGCGACTGAAGCTTTCTTT.

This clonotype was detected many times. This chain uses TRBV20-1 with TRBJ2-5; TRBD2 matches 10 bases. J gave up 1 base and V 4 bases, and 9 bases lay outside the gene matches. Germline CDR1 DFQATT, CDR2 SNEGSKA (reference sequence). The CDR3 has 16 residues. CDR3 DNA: TGCAGTGCTATACATTCTAGCGGGAGTACCCAAGAGACCCAGTACTTC. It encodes CSAIHSSGSTQETQYF.

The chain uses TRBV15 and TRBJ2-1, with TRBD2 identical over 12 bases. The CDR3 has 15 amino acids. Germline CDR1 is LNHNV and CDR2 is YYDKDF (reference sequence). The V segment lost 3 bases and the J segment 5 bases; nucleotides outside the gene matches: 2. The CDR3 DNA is TGTGCCACCAGCAGGCGACTAGCGGGAGACAATGAGCAGTTCTTC. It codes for CATSRRLAGDNEQFF.

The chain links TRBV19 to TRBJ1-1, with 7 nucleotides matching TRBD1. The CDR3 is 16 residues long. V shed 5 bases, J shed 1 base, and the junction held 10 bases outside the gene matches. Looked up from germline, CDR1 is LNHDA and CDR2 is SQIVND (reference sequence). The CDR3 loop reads CASSVKKGQRNTEAFF. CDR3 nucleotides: TGTGCCAGTAGTGTCAAAAAGGGACAGAGGAACACTGAAGCTTTCTTT.

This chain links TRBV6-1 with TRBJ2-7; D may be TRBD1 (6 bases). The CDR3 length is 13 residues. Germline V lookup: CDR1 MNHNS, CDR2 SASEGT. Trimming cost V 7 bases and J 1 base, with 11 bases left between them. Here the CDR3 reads CASTPGASYEQYF. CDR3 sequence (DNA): TGTGCCAGCACCCCAGGGGCGTCCTACGAGCAGTACTTC.

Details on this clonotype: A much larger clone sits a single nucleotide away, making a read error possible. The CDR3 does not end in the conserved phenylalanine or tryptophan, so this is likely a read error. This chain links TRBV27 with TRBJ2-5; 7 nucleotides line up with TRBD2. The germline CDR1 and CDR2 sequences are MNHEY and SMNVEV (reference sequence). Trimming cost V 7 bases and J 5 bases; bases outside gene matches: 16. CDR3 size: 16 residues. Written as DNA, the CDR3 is TGTGCCAGCATGGCTAGCGGCACTTTAGAGGGGGAGACCCAGTACTCC. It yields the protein CASMASGTLEGETQYS.

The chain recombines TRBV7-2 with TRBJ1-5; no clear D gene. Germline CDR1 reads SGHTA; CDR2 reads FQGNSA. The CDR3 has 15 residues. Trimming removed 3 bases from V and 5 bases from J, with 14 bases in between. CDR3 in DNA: TGTGCCAGCAGCTTCGACACGGGCCGATATCAGCCCCAGCATTTT. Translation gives CASSFDTGRYQPQHF.

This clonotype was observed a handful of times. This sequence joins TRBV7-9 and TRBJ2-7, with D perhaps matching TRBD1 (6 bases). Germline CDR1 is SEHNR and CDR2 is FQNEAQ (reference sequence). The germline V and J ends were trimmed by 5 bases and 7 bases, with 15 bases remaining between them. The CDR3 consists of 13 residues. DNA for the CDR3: TGTGCCAGCAGCCGTGTGGGGGCTGAGGAGCAGTACTTC. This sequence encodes CASSRVGAEEQYF.

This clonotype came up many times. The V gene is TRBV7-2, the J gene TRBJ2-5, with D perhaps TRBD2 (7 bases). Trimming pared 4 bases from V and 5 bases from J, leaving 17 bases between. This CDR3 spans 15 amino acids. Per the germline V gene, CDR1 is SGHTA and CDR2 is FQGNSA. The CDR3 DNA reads TGTGCCAGCAGCTCAGAGTTTGGGGGGGCGGAGACCCAGTACTTC. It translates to CASSSEFGGAETQYF.

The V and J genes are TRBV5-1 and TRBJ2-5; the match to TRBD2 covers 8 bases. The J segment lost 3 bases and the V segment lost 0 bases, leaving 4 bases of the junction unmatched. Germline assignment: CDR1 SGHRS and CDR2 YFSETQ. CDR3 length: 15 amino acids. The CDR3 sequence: CASSLDVGREETQYF. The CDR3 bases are TGCGCCAGCAGCTTGGACGTCGGGAGGGAAGAGACCCAGTACTTC. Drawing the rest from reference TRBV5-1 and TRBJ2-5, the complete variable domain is KAGVTQTPRYLIKTRGQQVTLSCSPISGHRSVSWYQQTPGQGLQFLFEYFSETQRNKGNFPGRFSGRQFSNSRSEMNVSTLELGDSALYLCASSLDVGREETQYFGPGTRLLVL.

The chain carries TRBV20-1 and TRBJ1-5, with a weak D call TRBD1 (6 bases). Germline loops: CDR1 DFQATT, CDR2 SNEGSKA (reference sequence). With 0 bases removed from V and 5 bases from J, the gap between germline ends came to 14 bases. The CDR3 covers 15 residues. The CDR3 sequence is CSARDPTGFYQPQHF. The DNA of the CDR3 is TGCAGTGCTAGAGACCCGACAGGATTCTATCAGCCCCAGCATTTT.

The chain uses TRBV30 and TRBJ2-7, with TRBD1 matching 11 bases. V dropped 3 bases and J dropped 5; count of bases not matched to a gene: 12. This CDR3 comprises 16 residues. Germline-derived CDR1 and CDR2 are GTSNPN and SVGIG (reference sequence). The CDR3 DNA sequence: TGTGCCTGGAGCGCGTCAGGGAGGACAGGGGGCCACGAGCAGTACTTC. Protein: CAWSASGRTGGHEQYF.

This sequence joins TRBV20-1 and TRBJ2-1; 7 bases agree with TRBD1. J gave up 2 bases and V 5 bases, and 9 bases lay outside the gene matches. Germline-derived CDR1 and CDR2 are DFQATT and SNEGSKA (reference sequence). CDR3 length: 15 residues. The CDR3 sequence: CSARRQGVPYNEQFF. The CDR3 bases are TGCAGTGCTCGAAGACAGGGTGTACCCTACAATGAGCAGTTCTTC.

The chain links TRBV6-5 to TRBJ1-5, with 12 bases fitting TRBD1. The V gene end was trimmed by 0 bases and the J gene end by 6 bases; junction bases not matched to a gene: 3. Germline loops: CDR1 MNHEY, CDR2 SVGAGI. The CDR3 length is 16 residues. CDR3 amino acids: CASSYSGQGAGQPQHF. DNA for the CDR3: TGTGCCAGCAGTTACTCGGGACAGGGGGCTGGTCAGCCCCAGCATTTT.

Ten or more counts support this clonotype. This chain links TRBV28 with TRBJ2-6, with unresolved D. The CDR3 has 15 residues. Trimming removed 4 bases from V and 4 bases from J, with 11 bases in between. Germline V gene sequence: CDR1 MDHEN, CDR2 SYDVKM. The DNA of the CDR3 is TGTGCCAGCAGTTCCCCTGCCTCCGGGGCCAACGTCCTGACTTTC. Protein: CASSSPASGANVLTF.

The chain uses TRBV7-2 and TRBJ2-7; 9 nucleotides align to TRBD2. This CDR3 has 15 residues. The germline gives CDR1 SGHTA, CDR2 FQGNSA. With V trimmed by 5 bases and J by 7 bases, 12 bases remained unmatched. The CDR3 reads CASSPIPGLAGEQYF. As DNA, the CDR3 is TGTGCCAGCAGCCCCATCCCGGGACTAGCTGGGGAGCAGTACTTC.

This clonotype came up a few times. The CDR3 sequence: CASSLEYRAYEQYF. DNA of the CDR3: TGTGCCAGCAGCTTAGAGTACCGAGCCTACGAGCAGTACTTC. V gene TRBV11-2 combines with J gene TRBJ2-7; D gene unclear. The CDR3 covers 14 residues. The V and J ends lost 0 bases and 2 bases respectively, with 8 bases between them. Per the germline V gene, CDR1 is SGHAT and CDR2 is FQNNGV. Looking up the rest from reference TRBV11-2 and TRBJ2-7 gives the full variable domain: EAGVAQSPRYKIIEKRQSVAFWCNPISGHATLYWYQQILGQGPKLLIQFQNNGVVDDSQLPKDRFSAERLKGVDSTLKIQPAKLEDSAVYLCASSLEYRAYEQYFGPGTRLTVT.

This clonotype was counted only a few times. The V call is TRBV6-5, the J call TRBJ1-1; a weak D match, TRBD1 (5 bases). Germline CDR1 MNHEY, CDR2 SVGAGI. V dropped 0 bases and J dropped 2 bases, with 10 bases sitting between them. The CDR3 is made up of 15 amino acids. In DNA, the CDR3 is TGTGCCAGCAGTTACTCGACAGCGCGAAACACTGAAGCTTTCTTT. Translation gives CASSYSTARNTEAFF.

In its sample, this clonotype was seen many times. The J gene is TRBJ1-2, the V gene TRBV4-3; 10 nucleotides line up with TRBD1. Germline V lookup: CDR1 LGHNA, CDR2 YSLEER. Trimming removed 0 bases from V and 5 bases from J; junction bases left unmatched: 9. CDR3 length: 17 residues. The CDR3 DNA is TGCGCCAGCAGCCAAGATCTGGGAAGGACAGGGGGTTATGGCTACACCTTC. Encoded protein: CASSQDLGRTGGYGYTF.

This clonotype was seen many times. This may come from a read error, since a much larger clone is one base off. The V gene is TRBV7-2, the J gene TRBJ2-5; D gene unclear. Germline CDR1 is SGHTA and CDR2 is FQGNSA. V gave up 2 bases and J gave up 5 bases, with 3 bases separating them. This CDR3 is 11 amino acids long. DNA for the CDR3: TGTGCCAGCAGCTTACACGAGACCCAGTACTTC. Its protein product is CASSLHETQYF.

The CDR3 here is CASSLAGQLEQYF. CDR3 in DNA: TGCGCCAGCAGCTTGGCGGGACAGCTCGAGCAGTACTTC. The rearrangement joins TRBV5-1 to TRBJ2-7; 7 nucleotides line up with TRBD1. CDR1 is SGHRS and CDR2 is YFSETQ in the germline V gene. V shed 0 bases and J 6 bases; nucleotides not matched to a gene: 3. There are 13 residues in the CDR3.

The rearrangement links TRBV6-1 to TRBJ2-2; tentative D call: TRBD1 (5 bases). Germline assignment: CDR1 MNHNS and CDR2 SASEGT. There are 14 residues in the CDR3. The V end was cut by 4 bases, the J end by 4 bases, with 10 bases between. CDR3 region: CASSGVRATGELFF. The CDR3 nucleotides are TGTGCCAGCAGTGGGGTCAGGGCCACCGGGGAGCTGTTTTTT.

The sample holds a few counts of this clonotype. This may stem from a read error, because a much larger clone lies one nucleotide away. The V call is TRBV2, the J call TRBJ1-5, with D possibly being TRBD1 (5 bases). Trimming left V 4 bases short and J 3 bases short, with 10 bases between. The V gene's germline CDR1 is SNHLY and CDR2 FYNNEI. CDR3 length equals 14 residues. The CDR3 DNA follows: TGTGCCAGCAGTGGTCGGGGGGTCAATCAGCCCCAGCATTTT. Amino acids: CASSGRGVNQPQHF.

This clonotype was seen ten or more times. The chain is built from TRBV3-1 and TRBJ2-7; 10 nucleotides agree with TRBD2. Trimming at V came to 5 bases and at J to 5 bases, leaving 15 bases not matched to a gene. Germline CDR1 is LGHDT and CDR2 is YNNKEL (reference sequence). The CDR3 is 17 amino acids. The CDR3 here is CASSSGGYLAGDHEQYF. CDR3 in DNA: TGTGCCAGCAGCAGCGGAGGGTACCTAGCGGGAGACCACGAGCAGTACTTC.

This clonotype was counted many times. The CDR3 DNA reads as TGTGCCAGCAGTTTATTCTCTAGGGGAAACACTGAAGCTTTCTTT. It encodes CASSLFSRGNTEAFF. The rearrangement joins TRBV27 to TRBJ1-1; D possibly corresponds to TRBD1 (5 bases). From germline, CDR1 is MNHEY and CDR2 SMNVEV (reference sequence). This CDR3 region has 15 residues. Deletions cut 1 base from V and 2 bases from J, with 11 bases between.